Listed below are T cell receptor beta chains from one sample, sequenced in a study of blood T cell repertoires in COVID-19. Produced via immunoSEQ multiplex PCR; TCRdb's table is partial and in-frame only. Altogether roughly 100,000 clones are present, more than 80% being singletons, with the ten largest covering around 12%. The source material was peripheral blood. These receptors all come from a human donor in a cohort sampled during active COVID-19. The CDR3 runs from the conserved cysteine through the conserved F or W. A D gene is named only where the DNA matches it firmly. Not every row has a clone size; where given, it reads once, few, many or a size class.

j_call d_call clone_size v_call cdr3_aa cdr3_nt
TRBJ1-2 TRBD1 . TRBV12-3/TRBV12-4 CASRYQGVGGYTF TGTGCCAGCAGATATCAGGGGGTAGGTGGCTACACCTTC
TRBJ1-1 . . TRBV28 CASRPGDTEAFF TGTGCCAGCAGACCAGGGGACACTGAAGCTTTCTTT
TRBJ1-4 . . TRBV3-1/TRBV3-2 CASSQVEGEKLFF TGTGCCAGCAGCCAAGTGGAGGGTGAAAAACTGTTTTTT
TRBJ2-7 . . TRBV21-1 CASSKPEDEDEQYF TGTGCCAGCAGCAAACCCGAAGACGAGGACGAGCAGTACTTC
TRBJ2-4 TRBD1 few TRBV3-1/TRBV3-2 CAVQGDRILFLAKNIQYF TGTGCCGTACAGGGGGACAGAATCTTATTTCTAGCCAAAAACATTCAGTACTTC
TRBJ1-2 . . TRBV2 CASTQGGINYGYTF TGTGCCAGCACCCAGGGCGGGATTAACTATGGCTACACCTTC
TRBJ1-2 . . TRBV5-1 CASTPIGADGYTF TGCGCCAGCACTCCTATAGGGGCAGATGGCTACACCTTC
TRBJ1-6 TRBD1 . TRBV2 CAGGTGSSYNSPLHF TGTGCCGGGGGGACAGGGAGCTCCTATAATTCACCCCTCCACTTT
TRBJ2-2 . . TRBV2 CASSPGGRGNRELFF TGTGCCAGTTCCCCCGGGGGTCGGGGAAACCGGGAGCTGTTTTTT
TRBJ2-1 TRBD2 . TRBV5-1 CASSRPSGGAGHNEQFF TGCGCCAGCAGCCGCCCTTCGGGAGGGGCGGGGCACAATGAGCAGTTCTTC
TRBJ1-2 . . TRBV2 CASTRTYVRVEGYTF TGTGCCAGCACAAGAACCTATGTCAGGGTCGAAGGCTACACCTTC
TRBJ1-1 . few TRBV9 CASSGNSGGFEAFF TGTGCCAGCAGTGGGAACTCGGGGGGCTTTGAAGCTTTCTTT
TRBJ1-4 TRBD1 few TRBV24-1 CATGGQGEATNEKLFF TGTGCCACCGGAGGACAGGGAGAAGCAACTAATGAAAAACTGTTTTTT
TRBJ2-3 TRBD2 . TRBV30 CAWSVTSGWGSNTDTQYF TGTGCCTGGAGTGTAACTAGCGGGTGGGGGTCCAACACAGATACGCAGTATTTT
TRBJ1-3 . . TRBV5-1 CASSSDMSSGNTIYF TGCGCCAGCAGCTCCGACATGAGCTCTGGAAACACCATATATTTT
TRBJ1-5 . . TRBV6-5 CASSRDGRGPQHF TGTGCCAGCAGTAGGGACGGGAGGGGGCCCCAGCATTTT
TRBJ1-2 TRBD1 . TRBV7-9 CASSLNRGDYGYTF TGTGCCAGCAGCCTCAACAGGGGGGACTATGGCTACACCTTC
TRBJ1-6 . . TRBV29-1 CSVRTGTSNSPLHF TGCAGCGTCCGAACCGGGACATCGAATTCACCCCTCCACTTT
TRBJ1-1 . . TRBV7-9 CASSPSDSEAFF TGTGCCAGCAGCCCTTCGGACAGTGAAGCTTTCTTT
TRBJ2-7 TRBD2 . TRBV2 CASSEAALAGYEQYF TGTGCCAGCAGTGAAGCGGCCCTAGCGGGCTACGAGCAGTACTTC
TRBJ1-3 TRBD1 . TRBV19 CASSGRGQGRNTIYF TGTGCCAGTAGTGGCCGGGGACAGGGGCGAAACACCATATATTTT
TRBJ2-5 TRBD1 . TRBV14 CASSQAGTGWQETQYF TGTGCCAGCAGCCAAGCCGGGACAGGGTGGCAAGAGACCCAGTACTTC
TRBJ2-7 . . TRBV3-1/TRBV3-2 CASSQGGRYEQYF TGTGCCAGCAGCCAGGGAGGCCGCTACGAGCAGTACTTC
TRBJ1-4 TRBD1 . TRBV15 CATSRSRQGNEKLFF TGTGCCACCAGCAGATCGAGACAGGGGAATGAAAAACTGTTTTTT
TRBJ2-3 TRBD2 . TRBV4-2 CASSQLAGGRLDTQYF TGTGCCAGCAGCCAGTTAGCGGGGGGGCGGTTAGATACGCAGTATTTT